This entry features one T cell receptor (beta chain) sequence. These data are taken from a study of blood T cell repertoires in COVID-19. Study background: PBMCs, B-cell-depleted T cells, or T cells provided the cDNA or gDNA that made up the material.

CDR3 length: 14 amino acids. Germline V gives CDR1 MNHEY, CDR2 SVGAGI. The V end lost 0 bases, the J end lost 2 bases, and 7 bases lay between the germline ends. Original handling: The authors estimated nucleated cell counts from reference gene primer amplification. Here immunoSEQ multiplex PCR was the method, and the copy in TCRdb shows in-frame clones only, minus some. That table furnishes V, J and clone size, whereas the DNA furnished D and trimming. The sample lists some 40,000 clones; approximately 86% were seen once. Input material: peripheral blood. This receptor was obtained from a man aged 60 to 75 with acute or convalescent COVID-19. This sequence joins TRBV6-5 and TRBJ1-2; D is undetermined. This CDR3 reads CASSYSTQNYGYTF. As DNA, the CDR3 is TGTGCCAGCAGTTACTCGACACAGAACTATGGCTACACCTTC.